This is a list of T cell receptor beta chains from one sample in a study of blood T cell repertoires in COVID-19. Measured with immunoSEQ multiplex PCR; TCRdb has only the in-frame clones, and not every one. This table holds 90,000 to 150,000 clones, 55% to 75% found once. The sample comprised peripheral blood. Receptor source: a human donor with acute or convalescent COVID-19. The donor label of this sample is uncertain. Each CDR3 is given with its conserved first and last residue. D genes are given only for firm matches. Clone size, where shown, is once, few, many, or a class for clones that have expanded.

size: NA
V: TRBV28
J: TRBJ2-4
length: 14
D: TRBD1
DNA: TGTGCCAGCAGCCCGGACAGGGGGGGAAACATTCAGTACTTC
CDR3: CASSPDRGGNIQYF

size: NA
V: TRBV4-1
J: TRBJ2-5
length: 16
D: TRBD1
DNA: TGCGCCAGCAGCCAAGATCGGACAGGGGATCAAGAGACCCAGTACTTC
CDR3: CASSQDRTGDQETQYF

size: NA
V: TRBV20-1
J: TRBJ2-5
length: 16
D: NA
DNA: TGCAGTGCTAGTCCAATTGCCTCTACAGACCAAGAGACCCAGTACTTC
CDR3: CSASPIASTDQETQYF

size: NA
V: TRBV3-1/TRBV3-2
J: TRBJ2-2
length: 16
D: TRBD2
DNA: TGTGCCAGCAGCCATCCCGGCCGGGGGGGAGCCGGGGAGCTGTTTTTT
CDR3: CASSHPGRGGAGELFF

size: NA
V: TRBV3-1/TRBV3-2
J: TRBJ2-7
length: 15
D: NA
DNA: TGTGCCAGCAGCCCCCTCGTGGGGGGGCTCGTCGGGCAGTACTTC
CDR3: CASSPLVGGLVGQYF

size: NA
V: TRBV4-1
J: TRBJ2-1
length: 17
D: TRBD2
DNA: TGCGCCAGCAGCCAAGATTGGCTAGCGGGGGGCCCCAGGGAGCAGTTCTTC
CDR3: CASSQDWLAGGPREQFF

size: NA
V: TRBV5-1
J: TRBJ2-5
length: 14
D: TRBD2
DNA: TGCGCCAGCAGCTTCCTTAGCGGGGCGGAGACCCAGTACTTC
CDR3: CASSFLSGAETQYF

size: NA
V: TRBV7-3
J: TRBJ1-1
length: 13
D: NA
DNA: TGTGCCAGCAGCGTGACAGGGAACACTGAAGCTTTCTTT
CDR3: CASSVTGNTEAFF

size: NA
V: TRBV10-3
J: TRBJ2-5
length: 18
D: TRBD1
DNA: TGTGCCATCAGTGAGTTCGTCCCGGGACAGGGGCCGGGAGAGACCCAGTACTTC
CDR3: CAISEFVPGQGPGETQYF

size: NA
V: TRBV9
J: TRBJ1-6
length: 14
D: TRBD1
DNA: TGTGCCAGCAGCGCATATCAGGGGGCTTCACCCCTCCACTTT
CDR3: CASSAYQGASPLHF

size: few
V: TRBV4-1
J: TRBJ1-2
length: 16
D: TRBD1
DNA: TGCGCCAGCAGCCAAGCCGTAACAGGGGGCGTCTATGGCTACACCTTC
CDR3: CASSQAVTGGVYGYTF

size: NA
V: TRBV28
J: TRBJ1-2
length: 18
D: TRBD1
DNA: TGTGCCAGCAGTTCCCTGGACCGCAGACAGGGGAAAGACTATGGCTACACCTTC
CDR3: CASSSLDRRQGKDYGYTF

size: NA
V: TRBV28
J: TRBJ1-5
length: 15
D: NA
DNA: TGTGCCAGCAGCTCCCTGGGGGGGCTAGGTCAGCCCCAGCATTTT
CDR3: CASSSLGGLGQPQHF

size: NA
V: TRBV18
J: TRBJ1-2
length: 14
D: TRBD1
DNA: TGTGCCAGCTCACCGGCAGGGGGTCAAGGTGGCTACACCTTC
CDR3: CASSPAGGQGGYTF

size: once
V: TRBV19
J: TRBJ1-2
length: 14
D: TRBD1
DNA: TGTGCCAGTAGTAGCCTACAGGGGACCGGGGGCTACACCTTC
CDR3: CASSSLQGTGGYTF

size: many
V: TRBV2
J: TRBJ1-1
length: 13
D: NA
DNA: TGTGCCAGCAGTGATGACAGCAACACTGAAGCTTTCTTT
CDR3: CASSDDSNTEAFF

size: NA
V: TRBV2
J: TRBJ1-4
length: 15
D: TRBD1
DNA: TGTGCCAGCGTCCTCACTCCGGGACAGCGCGAAAAACTGTTTTTT
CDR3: CASVLTPGQREKLFF

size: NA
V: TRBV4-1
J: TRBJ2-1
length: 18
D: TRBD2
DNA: TGCGCCAGCAGCCAAGGCATGCTAGCGGGGGGGAAGTACAATGAGCAGTTCTTC
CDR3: CASSQGMLAGGKYNEQFF

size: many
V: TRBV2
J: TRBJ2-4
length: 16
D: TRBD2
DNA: TGTGCCAGCAGTCGGATAGCGGGGGGGTCCAAAAACATTCAGTACTTC
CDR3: CASSRIAGGSKNIQYF

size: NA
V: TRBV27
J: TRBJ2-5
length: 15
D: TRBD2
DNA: TGTGCCAGCAGTCCGGGAGCGGCGGGGGGAGAGACCCAGTACTTC
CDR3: CASSPGAAGGETQYF

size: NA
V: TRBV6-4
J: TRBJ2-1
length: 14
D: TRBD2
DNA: TGTGCCAGCAGTGAACTAGCGGGGAACAATGAGCAGTTCTTC
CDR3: CASSELAGNNEQFF

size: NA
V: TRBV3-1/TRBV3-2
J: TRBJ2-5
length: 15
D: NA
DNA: TGTGCCAGCAGCCAAGGTGTGGTCAGAGGAGAGACCCAGTACTTC
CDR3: CASSQGVVRGETQYF

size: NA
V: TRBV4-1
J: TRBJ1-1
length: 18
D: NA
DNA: TGCGCCAGCAGACAAGTAGGTAGACTGGCAGGAGGACGTACTGAAGCTTTCTTT
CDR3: CASRQVGRLAGGRTEAFF

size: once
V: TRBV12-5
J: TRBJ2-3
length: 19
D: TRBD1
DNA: TGTGCTAGTGGTTCCCCAAAAGGAACGGGGACAGGGTTGACAGATACGCAGTATTTT
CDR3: CASGSPKGTGTGLTDTQYF

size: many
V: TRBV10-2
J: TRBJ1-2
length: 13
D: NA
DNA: TGCGCCAGCAGTGAGTCAGTCAGCTATGGCTACACCTTC
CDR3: CASSESVSYGYTF

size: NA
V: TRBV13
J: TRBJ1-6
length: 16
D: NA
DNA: TGTGCCAGCAGCTTAGGGCAGGGGACGGCAAATTCACCCCTCCACTTT
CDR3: CASSLGQGTANSPLHF

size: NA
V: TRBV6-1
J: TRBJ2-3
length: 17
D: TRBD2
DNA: TGTGCCAGCAGTGAAAACTTCGGCGGGGGGAGCACAGATACGCAGTATTTT
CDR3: CASSENFGGGSTDTQYF

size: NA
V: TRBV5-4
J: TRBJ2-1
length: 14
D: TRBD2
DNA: TGTGCCAGCACGTGGGCGGGGGGGCTCAATGAGCAGTTCTTC
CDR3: CASTWAGGLNEQFF

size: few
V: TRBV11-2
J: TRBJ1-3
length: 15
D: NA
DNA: TGTGCCAGCAGCCCCCAGGTCAGCTCTGGAAACACCATATATTTT
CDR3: CASSPQVSSGNTIYF

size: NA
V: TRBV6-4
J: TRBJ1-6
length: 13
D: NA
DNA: TGTGCCAGCAGTGCCCAGGGAAATTCACCCCTCCACTTT
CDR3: CASSAQGNSPLHF

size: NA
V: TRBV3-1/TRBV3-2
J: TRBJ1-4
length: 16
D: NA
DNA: TGTGCCAGCAGCCAAGTTGCGGGGAGGACGAGTGAAAAACTGTTTTTT
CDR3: CASSQVAGRTSEKLFF

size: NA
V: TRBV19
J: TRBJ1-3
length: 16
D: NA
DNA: TGTGCCAGTAGTAGGCCGCGGGATTTCTCTGGAAACACCATATATTTT
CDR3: CASSRPRDFSGNTIYF

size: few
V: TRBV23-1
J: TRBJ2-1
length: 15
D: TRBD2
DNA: TGCGCCAGCAGCCAAGCGGGGGGGTCTTACAATGAGCAGTTCTTC
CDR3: CASSQAGGSYNEQFF

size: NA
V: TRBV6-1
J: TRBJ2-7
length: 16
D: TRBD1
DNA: TGTGCCAGCAGTGAACTCGGACAGGGTTCATCCTACGAGCAGTACTTC
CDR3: CASSELGQGSSYEQYF

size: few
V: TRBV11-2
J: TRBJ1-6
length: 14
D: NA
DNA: TGTGCCAGCAGCCTCGACAGATATAATTCACCCCTCCACTTT
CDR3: CASSLDRYNSPLHF

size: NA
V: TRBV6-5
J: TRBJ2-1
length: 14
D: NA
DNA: TGTGCCAGCAGTCCCGTGCCCTTACGGGATGAGCAGTTCTTC
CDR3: CASSPVPLRDEQFF

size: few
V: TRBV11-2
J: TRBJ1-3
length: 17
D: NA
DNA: TGTGCCAGCAGCTTAGACCTTTTTCAGTCCTCTGGAAACACCATATATTTT
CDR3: CASSLDLFQSSGNTIYF

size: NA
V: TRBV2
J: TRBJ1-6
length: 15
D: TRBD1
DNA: TGTGCCAGCAGTGAGATGGACAGGGTTGATTCACCCCTCCACTTT
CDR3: CASSEMDRVDSPLHF

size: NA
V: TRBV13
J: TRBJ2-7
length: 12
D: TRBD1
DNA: TGTGCCAGCAGCTTTACAGGGGACGAGCAGTACTTC
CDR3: CASSFTGDEQYF

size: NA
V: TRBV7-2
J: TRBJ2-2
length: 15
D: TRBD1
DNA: TGTGCCAGCAGCCTCAGACAGGGGGGCACCGGGGAGCTGTTTTTT
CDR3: CASSLRQGGTGELFF

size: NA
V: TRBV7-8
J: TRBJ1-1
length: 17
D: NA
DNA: TGTGCCAGCAGCTTAGTGGGAAAGACGGGGGGCTCCAGCCAAGCTTTCTTT
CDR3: CASSLVGKTGGSSQAFF

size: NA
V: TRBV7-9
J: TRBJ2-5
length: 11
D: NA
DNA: TGTGCCAGCAGCTTCAAAGAGACCCAGTACTTC
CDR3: CASSFKETQYF

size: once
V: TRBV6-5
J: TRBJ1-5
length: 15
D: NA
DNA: TGTGCCAGCAGTGACTCAGGGGATTGGAATCAGCCCCAGCATTTT
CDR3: CASSDSGDWNQPQHF

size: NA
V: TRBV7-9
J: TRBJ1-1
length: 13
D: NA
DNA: TGTGCCAGCAGCCTGGGGGCTTACACTGAAGCTTTCTTT
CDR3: CASSLGAYTEAFF